This T cell receptor beta chain was documented in a study of blood T cell repertoires in COVID-19. The overall study: Specimens from acute and convalescent COVID-19 originated in the United States, Italy and Spain.

The CDR3 has 15 residues. Trimming pared 7 bases from V and 6 bases from J, leaving 18 bases between. Germline values: CDR1 MNHEY, CDR2 SVGAGI. Original data processing: Nucleated cell number was recorded as an estimate derived from reference gene primer amplification. The method was immunoSEQ multiplex PCR; TCRdb's version includes in-frame clones alone and lacks a portion of them. That table furnishes V, J and clone size, whereas the DNA furnished D and trimming. The profile covers about 210,000 clones, with 65% to 85% appearing a single time and roughly 4.5% taken by the ten largest. The V call is TRBV6-5, the J call TRBJ2-2; a weak D match, TRBD1 (6 bases). The sample taken for sequencing was PBMCs or T cells enriched from blood (not recorded which). This clonotype originated in a man aged 30-40 years with acute COVID-19. CDR3 DNA sequence: TGTGCCAGCAATAAACAGGGTATTATCCCCGGGGAGCTGTTTTTT. Translating it yields CASNKQGIIPGELFF.